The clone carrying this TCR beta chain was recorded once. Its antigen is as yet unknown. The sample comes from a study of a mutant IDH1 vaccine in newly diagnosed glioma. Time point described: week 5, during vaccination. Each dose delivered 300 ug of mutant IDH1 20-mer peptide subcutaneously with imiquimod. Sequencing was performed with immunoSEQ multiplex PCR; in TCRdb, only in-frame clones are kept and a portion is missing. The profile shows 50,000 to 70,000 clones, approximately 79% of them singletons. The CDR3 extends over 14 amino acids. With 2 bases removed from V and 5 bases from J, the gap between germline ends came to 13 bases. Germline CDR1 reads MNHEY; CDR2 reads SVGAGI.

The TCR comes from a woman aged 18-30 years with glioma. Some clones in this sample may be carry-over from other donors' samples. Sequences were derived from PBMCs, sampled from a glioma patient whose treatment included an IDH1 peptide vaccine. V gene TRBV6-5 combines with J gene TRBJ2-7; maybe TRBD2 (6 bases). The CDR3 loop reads CASSYGGGINEQYF. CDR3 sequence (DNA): TGTGCCAGCAGTTACGGAGGAGGGATCAACGAGCAGTACTTC.